The 20 T cell receptor beta chains given below trace back to one sample, sequenced in a study of T cells after yellow fever vaccination. TCRdb recomputed calls from the 5' RACE reads with MiXCR, one row per CDR3 protein. The sample has about 500,000 distinct CDR3 sequences, around 16% seen once. Sample: PBMCs, taken 5 days after the first yellow fever vaccination. Receptor source: a man between 18 and 35 years old who received the YFV17D yellow fever vaccine.

This clonotype occurred a few times. The V gene is TRBV4-3, the J gene TRBJ2-4; D remains ambiguous. Germline assignment: CDR1 LGHNA and CDR2 YSLEER. V lost 0 bases and J lost 4, with 4 bases in between. The CDR3 has 13 residues. In DNA, the CDR3 is TGCGCCAGCAGCCAAGATCGGAAAAACATTCAGTACTTC. The encoded protein is CASSQDRKNIQYF.

The rearrangement uses TRBV6-1 and TRBJ1-4, with TRBD1 as a possible D gene (6 bases). CDR1 is MNHNS and CDR2 is SASEGT in the germline V gene. The CDR3 runs 15 residues. Trimming removed 5 bases at V and 2 bases at J, with 12 bases between. The CDR3 DNA sequence: TGTGCCAGCAGTCCACACAGGGCCACTAATGAAAAACTGTTTTTT. The encoded protein is CASSPHRATNEKLFF.

As regards this clonotype: The junction shows a germline mismatch at one end, possibly a read error. The chain uses TRBV19 and TRBJ2-7; D gene unclear. CDR1 is LNHDA and CDR2 is SQIVND in the germline V gene (reference sequence). The CDR3 totals 13 residues. The CDR3 here is CASSIRSSCEQYF. The CDR3 DNA sequence: TGTGCCAGTAGTATCAGGAGCTCCTGCGAGCAGTACTTC. The variable domain in full, completed from reference TRBV19 and TRBJ2-7, reads DGGITQSPKYLFRKEGQNVTLSCEQNLNHDAMYWYRQDPGQGLRLIYYSQIVNDFQKGDIAEGYSVSREKKESFPLTVTSAQKNPTAFYLCASSIRSSCEQYFGPGTRLTVT.

A few counts support this clonotype. This rearrangement joins TRBV5-1 to TRBJ1-1; D might be TRBD1 (5 bases). CDR3 length: 13 amino acids. Between the trimmed V and J ends, which lost 4 bases and 7 bases, there was a span of 14 bases. CDR1 and CDR2 (germline): SGHRS, YFSETQ. CDR3 DNA: TGCGCCAGCAGCCCCACAGGACCTCTTGAAGCTTTCTTT. It codes for CASSPTGPLEAFF. The full variable domain, its missing parts supplied by reference TRBV5-1 and TRBJ1-1, is KAGVTQTPRYLIKTRGQQVTLSCSPISGHRSVSWYQQTPGQGLQFLFEYFSETQRNKGNFPGRFSGRQFSNSRSEMNVSTLELGDSALYLCASSPTGPLEAFFGQGTRLTVV.

The J gene is TRBJ2-1, the V gene TRBV18; D ambiguous. Germline lookup yields CDR1 KGHSH and CDR2 LQKENI. V lost 0 bases and J 5 bases, leaving 5 bases between the germline ends. CDR3 length equals 13 residues. The DNA of the CDR3 is TGTGCCAGCTCACCACCGCAGGACAATGAGCAGTTCTTC. Encoded protein: CASSPPQDNEQFF.

This clonotype came up a few times. The V call is TRBV18, the J call TRBJ2-7; either TRBD1 or TRBD2 may supply D (5 bases each). Germline V gene lookup returns CDR1 KGHSH and CDR2 LQKENI. The V and J ends lost 4 bases and 2 bases respectively, with 12 bases between them. This CDR3 is 14 amino acids long. CDR3 sequence: CASSLRDGTYEQYV. The CDR3 region has the DNA TGTGCCAGCTCACTCCGGGACGGAACCTACGAGCAGTACGTC.

On this clonotype: A read error may produce the germline difference seen at one junction end. This chain joins TRBV12-3 or TRBV12-4 and TRBJ2-5; 11 bases align to TRBD2. This CDR3 comprises 18 residues. Written as DNA, the CDR3 is TGTGCCTGCAGTTTAGCCTCAACTAGCGGGGGCTCTCAGGAGACCCAGTACTTC. Encoded protein: CACSLASTSGGSQETQYF.

The gene calls are TRBV4-2 and TRBJ1-1; the match to TRBD1 covers 8 bases. Trimming removed 0 bases from V and 6 bases from J; junction bases left unmatched: 6. Germline loops: CDR1 LGHNA, CDR2 YNFKEQ. This CDR3 region has 15 residues. CDR3 DNA: TGTGCCAGCAGCCAAGAGGCAGGGGGCATACCTGAAGCTTTCTTT. Protein sequence: CASSQEAGGIPEAFF.

The chain recombines TRBV7-2 with TRBJ1-1; 11 nucleotides align to TRBD1. Germline loops: CDR1 SGHTA, CDR2 FQGNSA. The V gene end was trimmed by 5 bases and the J gene end by 4 bases; junction bases not matched to a gene: 9. This CDR3 is 16 amino acids long. The CDR3 loop is CASSPDRGREGTEAFF. Written as DNA, the CDR3 is TGTGCCAGCAGCCCGGACAGGGGGCGGGAGGGCACTGAAGCTTTCTTT. Full variable domain (remainder filled in from reference TRBV7-2 and TRBJ1-1): GAGVSQSPSNKVTEKGKDVELRCDPISGHTALYWYRQSLGQGLEFLIYFQGNSAPDKSGLPSDRFSAERTGGSVSTLTIQRTQQEDSAVYLCASSPDRGREGTEAFFGQGTRLTVV.

This clonotype turned up a few times. The chain carries TRBV6-1 and TRBJ1-2; a possible D gene is TRBD1 (6 bases). This CDR3 has 15 amino acids. The germline gives CDR1 MNHNS, CDR2 SASEGT. Trimming pared 6 bases from V and 4 bases from J, leaving 18 bases between. The CDR3 bases are TGTGCCAGCAGGCCAACCCCGACAGGCGCCTATGGCTACACCTTC. Translating gives CASRPTPTGAYGYTF.

This clonotype was counted between two and nine times. This chain joins TRBV4-1 and TRBJ2-7; D ambiguous. This CDR3 is 15 amino acids long. V gave up 0 bases and J gave up 3 bases, with 12 bases separating them. CDR1 and CDR2 (germline): MGHRA, YSYEKL. The CDR3, as DNA: TGCGCCAGCAGCCAAGAACCTCAGACCGACTACGAGCAGTACTTC. Amino acids: CASSQEPQTDYEQYF.

The V and J genes are TRBV6-5 and TRBJ2-2; 7 bases are shared with TRBD2. The CDR3 has 15 residues. Germline values: CDR1 MNHEY, CDR2 SVGAGI. Trimming cost V 1 base and J 7 bases; bases outside gene matches: 6. The CDR3 here is CASSYLASGGGELFF. The CDR3, as DNA: TGTGCCAGCAGTTACTTGGCTAGCGGAGGCGGGGAGCTGTTTTTT.

This clonotype has only a few counts. The rearrangement uses TRBV29-1 and TRBJ1-4; 7 positions match TRBD1. This CDR3 comprises 14 residues. Germline loops: CDR1 SQVTM, CDR2 ANQGSEA. The ends lost 5 bases at V and 0 bases at J; junction bases unmatched: 3. DNA of the CDR3: TGCAGCGTTAGACAGGGTGCAACTAATGAAAAACTGTTTTTT. It translates to CSVRQGATNEKLFF.

This clonotype appeared a few times. The J gene is TRBJ2-7, the V gene TRBV6-1; 9 bases are shared with TRBD2. This CDR3 is 15 amino acids long. Losses at the gene ends were 8 bases for V and 5 bases for J; bases not matched to a gene: 13. CDR1 MNHNS and CDR2 SASEGT come from the germline V gene. The DNA of the CDR3 is TGTGCCAGCTCTAGAGCGGGGGGCCGGATGGACGAGCAGTACTTC. The encoded protein is CASSRAGGRMDEQYF.

The table lists this clonotype with a few counts. The V and J genes are TRBV11-3 and TRBJ2-3, with D possibly TRBD1 on 6 matching bases. Germline V CDR1 and CDR2: SGHNT, YENEEA. The length of the CDR3 is 13 residues. The V gene lost 5 bases and the J gene lost 8 bases, with 14 bases spanning the gap. CDR3 nucleotide sequence: TGTGCCAGCAGCGAATTCAGGGGTGGTACGCAGTATTTT. This gives the protein CASSEFRGGTQYF.

This clonotype was observed many times. V and J are TRBV7-2 and TRBJ1-4; D is uncertain. Germline V gene lookup returns CDR1 SGHTA and CDR2 FQGNSA. The germline V and J ends were trimmed by 4 bases and 0 bases, with 12 bases remaining between them. The CDR3 runs to 16 residues. The CDR3 sequence: CASSSHGLATNEKLFF. As DNA, the CDR3 is TGTGCCAGCAGCTCGCACGGCCTTGCAACTAATGAAAAACTGTTTTTT.

V gene TRBV20-1 combines with J gene TRBJ2-1; D gene unclear. The CDR3 length is 10 residues. Germline CDR1 DFQATT, CDR2 SNEGSKA (reference sequence). With 4 bases removed from V and 10 bases from J, the gap between germline ends came to 8 bases. The CDR3 bases are TGCAGTGCTATCGCGAAGGAGCAGTTCTTC. Amino acid sequence: CSAIAKEQFF.

This clonotype was detected only a few times. V gene TRBV20-1 combines with J gene TRBJ2-1, with TRBD2 matching 10 bases. Germline CDR1 is DFQATT and CDR2 is SNEGSKA (reference sequence). CDR3 size: 15 residues. Trimming cost V 6 bases and J 8 bases; bases outside gene matches: 13. Here the CDR3 DNA reads TGCAGTGCGCCATCGCTGGTAGCGGGGGGAGATGAGCAGTTCTTC. It encodes CSAPSLVAGGDEQFF.

This clonotype was observed a handful of times. The chain joins TRBV7-9 to TRBJ2-7; TRBD2 agrees at 9 bases. Germline V CDR1 and CDR2: SEHNR, FQNEAQ (reference sequence). J lost 7 bases, V lost 6 bases, and 10 bases had no gene match. The CDR3 spans 14 residues. Written as DNA, the CDR3 is TGTGCCAGCAGTGTGGGGACTAGCAAAGGGGAGCAGTACTTC. It codes for CASSVGTSKGEQYF.

This sequence joins TRBV4-1 and TRBJ1-5; D possibly corresponds to TRBD1 (5 bases). This CDR3 spans 16 amino acids. Germline V gene sequence: CDR1 MGHRA, CDR2 YSYEKL. V was pared by 4 bases and J by 0 bases, with 13 bases between. The CDR3 nucleotides read TGCGCCAGCAGCCGACTAACAGGAGATAGCAATCAGCCCCAGCATTTT. Translated, it gives CASSRLTGDSNQPQHF.